This T cell receptor beta chain came from a study of CD8+ T cells in alopecia areata. Study details: Treated patients were given 5 to 10 mg oral tofacitinib twice daily. Findings and limits, study-wide: With patients, TCR sharing proved less clear than in mice, a difference possibly related to HLA.

Of note for this clone: Its specificity is unknown.

In each case, RNA was isolated and then reverse transcribed into cDNA as the sequencing template. Data came from immunoSEQ multiplex PCR; TCRdb stores just in-frame clones and leaves some out. The sample lists approximately 54,000 clones; around 96% were seen once. Germline lookup yields CDR1 GTSNPN and CDR2 SVGIG (reference sequence). V shed 3 bases and J shed 6 bases, with 8 bases lying between them. The CDR3 sequence is 12 residues long. The J gene is TRBJ2-2, the V gene TRBV30; D uncertain. The source material was CD8+ T cells sorted from blood, sampled at week 0. This clonotype was obtained from a human donor with alopecia areata. The DNA for the CDR3 is TGTGCCTGGAGCCCCTGGGCCGGGGAGCTGTTTTTT. Translated, it gives CAWSPWAGELFF. The variable domain in full, with the rest retrieved from reference TRBV30 and TRBJ2-2, is SQTIHQWPATLVQPVGSPLSLECTVEGTSNPNLYWYRQAAGRGLQLLFYSVGIGQISSEVPQNLSASRPQDRQFILSSKKLLLSDSGFYLCAWSPWAGELFFGEGSRLTVL.